These T cell receptor beta chains were read from a single sample in a study of blood T cell repertoires in COVID-19. Here immunoSEQ multiplex PCR was the method, and the copy in TCRdb shows in-frame clones only, minus some. The data hold around 62,000 clones, with 65% to 90% observed a single time. Sample: peripheral blood. All receptors come from a man aged 50-60 years with acute or convalescent COVID-19. The CDR3 runs from the conserved cysteine through the conserved F or W. D genes are given only for firm matches. Clone size appears in some rows only: once, few, many, or a class for an expanded clone.

>TRBV15|TRBJ2-4|NA|NA
CATSREAGNVAKNIQYF
TGTGCCACCAGCAGAGAGGCAGGGAACGTAGCCAAAAACATTCAGTACTTC
>TRBV6-5|TRBJ2-7|NA|NA
CASSPEGPGDEQYF
TGTGCCAGCAGTCCCGAAGGACCAGGGGACGAGCAGTACTTC
>TRBV5-6|TRBJ2-3|TRBD1|few
CASSFLRGPSTDTQYF
TGTGCCAGCAGCTTTTTGAGGGGGCCAAGCACAGATACGCAGTATTTT
>TRBV13|TRBJ1-2|NA|NA
CASSLTDKYYGYTF
TGTGCCAGCAGCTTAACCGACAAATACTATGGCTACACCTTC
>TRBV15|TRBJ1-2|TRBD1|NA
CATSRGGTGGRGGYTF
TGTGCCACCAGCAGAGGTGGGACAGGGGGCCGAGGGGGCTACACCTTC
>TRBV3-1/TRBV3-2|TRBJ2-5|TRBD2|NA
CASSRASGAQETQYF
TGTGCCAGCAGCCGAGCTAGCGGGGCGCAAGAGACCCAGTACTTC
>TRBV9|TRBJ1-4|NA|NA
CASSVAGQFNEKLFF
TGTGCCAGCAGCGTAGCTGGGCAGTTTAATGAAAAACTGTTTTTT
>TRBV20-1|TRBJ2-3|TRBD2|NA
CSASGTSGETRDTQYF
TGCAGTGCTAGTGGGACTAGCGGGGAGACTCGAGATACGCAGTATTTT
>TRBV5-1|TRBJ1-5|NA|NA
CASSLGADQPQHF
TGCGCCAGCAGCCTAGGGGCAGATCAGCCCCAGCATTTT
>TRBV3-1/TRBV3-2|TRBJ2-7|NA|NA
CASSLTPRATVVDF
TGTGCCAGCAGCCTGACCCCCAGGGCCACCGTTGTAGACTTC
>TRBV27|TRBJ2-7|TRBD1|NA
CASRTGREQYF
TGTGCCAGCAGGACAGGGCGGGAGCAGTACTTC
>TRBV12-5|TRBJ1-6|NA|few
CASGSGQYNSPLHF
TGTGCTAGTGGTTCTGGACAGTATAATTCACCCCTCCACTTT
>TRBV6-6|TRBJ2-5|NA|NA
CASSYSTPPQETQYF
TGTGCCAGCAGTTACTCGACACCTCCCCAAGAGACCCAGTACTTC
>TRBV18|TRBJ1-2|NA|NA
CARFGAESGYGYTF
TGTGCCAGATTTGGGGCGGAATCTGGCTATGGCTACACCTTC
>TRBV5-4|TRBJ2-3|TRBD2|few
CASSTPGGEADTQYF
TGTGCCAGCAGCACCCCTGGGGGGGAGGCCGATACGCAGTATTTT
>TRBV6-4|TRBJ2-2|TRBD1|NA
CASRKTGDTGELFF
TGTGCCAGCAGGAAGACAGGGGACACCGGGGAGCTGTTTTTT
>TRBV11-3|TRBJ2-1|NA|NA
CASSLGVAAYNEQFF
TGTGCCAGCAGCTTAGGAGTAGCGGCTTACAATGAGCAGTTCTTC
>TRBV24-1|TRBJ2-1|NA|NA
CATSASFRGRYNEQFF
TGTGCCACCAGTGCCTCGTTCAGGGGACGATACAATGAGCAGTTCTTC
>TRBV28|TRBJ2-2|TRBD1|NA
CASRLTGADTGELFF
TGTGCCAGCAGACTCACAGGGGCCGACACCGGGGAGCTGTTTTTT
>TRBV9|TRBJ2-7|NA|NA
CASSPGQNSYEQYF
TGTGCCAGCAGCCCGGGACAAAACTCCTACGAGCAGTACTTC
>TRBV6-6|TRBJ2-2|NA|few
CASRNPGKGELFF
TGTGCCAGCAGAAACCCAGGGAAGGGGGAGCTGTTTTTT
>TRBV6-5|TRBJ2-3|TRBD2|NA
CASSLLADTQYF
TGTGCCAGCAGTTTACTAGCGGATACGCAGTATTTT
>TRBV6-5|TRBJ2-5|TRBD1|NA
CASSVPDRGGETQYF
TGTGCCAGCAGCGTCCCCGACAGGGGCGGGGAGACCCAGTACTTC
>TRBV24-1|TRBJ1-1|TRBD1|NA
CATSDLGGHTEAFF
TGTGCCACCAGTGATCTAGGGGGCCACACTGAAGCTTTCTTT
>TRBV4-2|TRBJ1-6|TRBD1|once
CASKAGGDSPLHF
TGTGCCAGCAAGGCAGGGGGTGATTCACCCCTCCACTTT
>TRBV5-6|TRBJ1-2|NA|NA
CASSLWGGSPNGYTF
TGTGCCAGCAGCCTGTGGGGGGGATCCCCAAATGGCTACACCTTC
>TRBV29-1|TRBJ1-1|TRBD1|NA
CSARTGMNTEAFF
TGCAGCGCCCGGACAGGAATGAACACTGAAGCTTTCTTT
>TRBV10-3|TRBJ1-5|TRBD1|NA
CAISPGTDNNQPQHF
TGTGCCATCAGCCCCGGGACAGATAATAATCAGCCCCAGCATTTT
>TRBV7-2|TRBJ1-2|TRBD1|NA
CASSPDRGSGYTF
TGTGCCAGCAGCCCAGACAGGGGATCTGGCTACACCTTC
>TRBV6-5|TRBJ2-1|NA|NA
CASRAVQVNEQFF
TGTGCCAGCAGGGCCGTACAGGTTAATGAGCAGTTCTTC
>TRBV7-9|TRBJ2-1|NA|NA
CASSLVGEHYNEQFF
TGTGCCAGCAGCTTAGTCGGGGAACACTACAATGAGCAGTTCTTC
>TRBV30|TRBJ1-2|TRBD1|NA
CAWREDRETYGYTF
TGTGCCTGGAGGGAAGACAGGGAAACCTATGGCTACACCTTC
>TRBV11-2|TRBJ1-6|NA|NA
CASSLNSFGSPLHF
TGTGCCAGCAGCTTAAATAGCTTCGGATCACCCCTCCACTTT
>TRBV5-5|TRBJ1-4|NA|NA
CASSLEGEGLGEKLFF
TGTGCCAGCAGCCTGGAAGGGGAAGGGTTAGGGGAAAAACTGTTTTTT
>TRBV19|TRBJ1-1|NA|NA
CASSIGDTGAEAFF
TGTGCCAGTAGTATAGGGGACACGGGCGCTGAAGCTTTCTTT
>TRBV27|TRBJ2-7|NA|NA
CASSFTSGDYEQYF
TGTGCCAGCAGCTTCACGAGTGGAGACTACGAGCAGTACTTC
>TRBV6-5|TRBJ1-1|NA|NA
CASSSPTVNTEAFF
TGTGCCAGCAGCAGCCCGACAGTCAACACTGAAGCTTTCTTT
>TRBV11-2|TRBJ2-3|TRBD2|few
CASSLGLSGGAYDTQYF
TGTGCCAGCAGCTTAGGCCTTAGCGGGGGGGCCTATGATACGCAGTATTTT
>TRBV7-9|TRBJ1-2|NA|NA
CASSSLGVGYTF
TGTGCCAGCAGCTCATTAGGGGTAGGCTACACCTTC
>TRBV11-2|TRBJ2-3|NA|NA
CASSLVRSDTQYF
TGTGCCAGCAGCTTAGTCAGGTCAGATACGCAGTATTTT
>TRBV5-1|TRBJ2-1|NA|NA
CASSLAIDNEQFF
TGCGCCAGCAGCTTGGCTATCGATAATGAGCAGTTCTTC
>TRBV19|TRBJ2-3|TRBD2|NA
CASSPGTSSPTQYF
TGTGCCAGTAGTCCAGGGACTAGCTCCCCTACGCAGTATTTT
>TRBV29-1|TRBJ2-1|TRBD2|NA
CKGLDYNEQFF
TGCAAGGGACTAGACTACAATGAGCAGTTCTTC
>TRBV4-2|TRBJ1-3|TRBD1|NA
CASSQDLGQVGGNTIYF
TGTGCCAGCAGCCAAGATCTAGGACAGGTCGGTGGAAACACCATATATTTT
>TRBV12-5|TRBJ2-7|NA|NA
CASAPGVSYEQYF
TGTGCTAGTGCCCCGGGGGTCAGCTACGAGCAGTACTTC
>TRBV10-1|TRBJ2-1|TRBD2|NA
CASSEGSGGGNEQFF
TGCGCCAGCAGTGAGGGTAGCGGGGGAGGGAATGAGCAGTTCTTC
>TRBV24-1|TRBJ2-5|TRBD1|NA
CATRAGDSSQETQYF
TGTGCCACCAGGGCTGGGGACAGCTCCCAAGAGACCCAGTACTTC